The rows below give T cell receptor beta chains drawn from one sample of a study of shared clonotypes between healthy human individuals. Generated by immunoSEQ multiplex PCR, the TCRdb table keeps only in-frame clones and is missing some. Seen here are approximately 340,000 clones, less than 85% observed once, and the top ten hold less than 11%. Sequences were obtained from memory CD4+ T cells sorted from blood. Every receptor here comes from a man aged 25-40 years in good health. CDR3s include the opening cysteine and the closing phenylalanine or tryptophan. A D gene is named only where the DNA matches it firmly. The size of a clone is reported for some rows only, either as once, few or many, or as a class for expanded clones.

length: 15
V: TRBV7-3
J: TRBJ2-3
D: .
size: once
DNA: TGTGCCAGCAGCTCCAGGGGGGAGAACACAGATACGCAGTATTTT
CDR3: CASSSRGENTDTQYF

length: 15
V: TRBV27
J: TRBJ2-1
D: .
size: .
DNA: TGTGCCAGCAGTTTCGGTAGGGGGACGGCAAATGAGCAGTTCTTC
CDR3: CASSFGRGTANEQFF

length: 14
V: TRBV5-1
J: TRBJ2-1
D: .
size: .
DNA: TGCGCCAGCCGGGGGGCGGGAGAGATTAATGAGCAGTTCTTC
CDR3: CASRGAGEINEQFF

length: 15
V: TRBV27
J: TRBJ2-5
D: .
size: many
DNA: TGTGCCAGCAGCCGCGGGATGCGGGTAGAAGAGACCCAGTACTTC
CDR3: CASSRGMRVEETQYF

length: 12
V: TRBV29-1
J: TRBJ1-1
D: .
size: once
DNA: TGCAGCGTCCAGGTGGGGAGGGGTGAAGCTTTCTTT
CDR3: CSVQVGRGEAFF

length: 16
V: TRBV5-1
J: TRBJ2-1
D: TRBD2
size: many
DNA: TGCGCCAGCAGCGAATCCTTAGGACTAGCGCTCAATGAGCAGTTCTTC
CDR3: CASSESLGLALNEQFF

length: 14
V: TRBV5-4
J: TRBJ2-3
D: .
size: .
DNA: TGTGCCAGCAGCCCCACCGGGGACGAAGATACGCAGTATTTT
CDR3: CASSPTGDEDTQYF

length: 14
V: TRBV6-5
J: TRBJ1-6
D: .
size: .
DNA: TGTGCCAGCAGGAAAGAGACAGATCTTTCACCCCTCCACTTT
CDR3: CASRKETDLSPLHF

length: 17
V: TRBV5-1
J: TRBJ2-3
D: TRBD2
size: once
DNA: TGCGCCAGCAGCTTGGAGACTAGCGGGAGTTATACAGATACGCAGTATTTT
CDR3: CASSLETSGSYTDTQYF

length: 14
V: TRBV28
J: TRBJ1-5
D: .
size: few
DNA: TGTGCCAGCAGGGCTAACAGGGCCAATCAGCCCCAGCATTTT
CDR3: CASRANRANQPQHF

length: 14
V: TRBV7-9
J: TRBJ2-3
D: TRBD1
size: .
DNA: TGTGCCAGCACCGTAGACAGGGTAGACGATACGCAGTATTTT
CDR3: CASTVDRVDDTQYF

length: 12
V: TRBV10-2
J: TRBJ1-1
D: .
size: .
DNA: TGCGCCAGCAGCAGGGGACGGAATGAAGCTTTCTTT
CDR3: CASSRGRNEAFF

length: 14
V: TRBV9
J: TRBJ2-7
D: TRBD1
size: .
DNA: TGTGCCAGCAGCGCAGGGACAGGGACCTACGAGCAGTACTTC
CDR3: CASSAGTGTYEQYF

length: 15
V: TRBV6-1
J: TRBJ2-5
D: TRBD2
size: .
DNA: TGTGCCAGCAGTGACTGGCGGGAGGGCCGGGAGACCCAGTACTTC
CDR3: CASSDWREGRETQYF

length: 15
V: TRBV4-1
J: TRBJ1-2
D: .
size: many
DNA: TGCGCCAGCAGCCAAGCTCCCGGGACGGACTATGGCTACACCTTC
CDR3: CASSQAPGTDYGYTF

length: 15
V: TRBV7-9
J: TRBJ2-3
D: .
size: .
DNA: TGTGCCAGCAGCCTTATAGGTCAGGGGTCAGATACGCAGTATTTT
CDR3: CASSLIGQGSDTQYF

length: 13
V: TRBV27
J: TRBJ2-1
D: TRBD2
size: once
DNA: TGTGCCAGCCGGACTAGCGGGAGGAATGAGCAGTTCTTC
CDR3: CASRTSGRNEQFF

length: 17
V: TRBV6-4
J: TRBJ2-5
D: .
size: .
DNA: TGTGCCAGCAGTGAATTTGTGGCGGGAGCCAGGGGAGAGACCCAGTACTTC
CDR3: CASSEFVAGARGETQYF

length: 15
V: TRBV5-4
J: TRBJ2-7
D: TRBD2
size: few
DNA: TGTGCCAGCGCTTTGGCCGGGGGCGGGAGGGTCGAGCAGTACTTC
CDR3: CASALAGGGRVEQYF

length: 16
V: TRBV5-4
J: TRBJ1-4
D: .
size: .
DNA: TGTGCCAGCAGCTTTTCGGGGAGCAGACTTAATGAAAAACTGTTTTTT
CDR3: CASSFSGSRLNEKLFF

length: 17
V: TRBV15
J: TRBJ2-1
D: TRBD2
size: .
DNA: TGTGCCACCAGCAGCGATATTGGACTAGCGGGAGGCAATGAGCAGTTCTTC
CDR3: CATSSDIGLAGGNEQFF

length: 16
V: TRBV4-2
J: TRBJ2-4
D: TRBD2
size: .
DNA: TGTGCCAGCAGCCAAGGACTAGCGGGAGCCAAAAACATTCAGTACTTC
CDR3: CASSQGLAGAKNIQYF

length: 14
V: TRBV7-8
J: TRBJ2-7
D: TRBD1
size: .
DNA: TGTGCCACCTCCCGGGGACAGGGGTCTCGGGAGCAGTACTTC
CDR3: CATSRGQGSREQYF

length: 16
V: TRBV4-3
J: TRBJ2-2
D: .
size: .
DNA: TGCGCCAGCAGCCAAGGGCTAGTGGCTGACACCGGGGAGCTGTTTTTT
CDR3: CASSQGLVADTGELFF

length: 14
V: TRBV6-1
J: TRBJ2-5
D: .
size: .
DNA: TGTGCCAGCAGTGAACTCCGCCGGGGGGAGACCCAGTACTTC
CDR3: CASSELRRGETQYF

length: 16
V: TRBV27
J: TRBJ2-7
D: TRBD1
size: .
DNA: TGTGCCAGCAGTTACGGCCCGGGACAGGGAGCGAGCGAGCAGTACTTC
CDR3: CASSYGPGQGASEQYF

length: 15
V: TRBV5-1
J: TRBJ2-3
D: TRBD2
size: few
DNA: TGCGCCAGCAGCCAGCTAGCGGGAGGTGCAGATACGCAGTATTTT
CDR3: CASSQLAGGADTQYF

length: 17
V: TRBV28
J: TRBJ2-3
D: TRBD2
size: .
DNA: TGTGCCAGCAGTCCCACCCTACTAGCGGGTCCTTCAGATACGCAGTATTTT
CDR3: CASSPTLLAGPSDTQYF

length: 14
V: TRBV10-2
J: TRBJ2-7
D: TRBD1
size: .
DNA: TGCGCCAGCAGGGTACAGGGGGCCTCCTACGAGCAGTACTTC
CDR3: CASRVQGASYEQYF

length: 16
V: TRBV19
J: TRBJ2-2
D: TRBD1
size: .
DNA: TGTGCCAGTAATTTAGGACAGGGCGCGAACACCGGGGAGCTGTTTTTT
CDR3: CASNLGQGANTGELFF